A single T cell receptor beta chain is shown here with its context. Its antigen is unknown. Base qualities were left out, and no much larger clone turns up one base away. The immunoSEQ Assay, a bias-controlled multiplex PCR, was used to amplify TCRbeta CDR3 regions from genomic DNA. Processing in the source paper ran as follows. Within the assay, amplification of reference gene primers was used to estimate how many nucleated cells each sample contained. To quantify the absolute abundance of each unique TCRbeta CDR3 rearrangement, sequence reads were collapsed and filtered. For each sample, productive Simpson clonality was calculated as the square root of Simpson's diversity index across productive rearrangements. TCRdb carries this immuneACCESS record with in-frame sequences only. Its versions omit some clonotypes, under half of them owing to an unresolved V gene in the studies checked, with the rest unexplained. That table furnishes V, J and clone size, whereas the DNA furnished D and trimming. In all, the sample holds some 50,000 clones, and about 87% of those were seen once. The ten largest clones capture 2.1% of the sample.

These data are taken from a study of blood T cell repertoires in COVID-19 (dated by TCRdb to the early 2020s). Background on the whole study: Samples from collaborators originated in the United States, Italy and Spain and spanned both the acute and convalescent phases of COVID-19. The prospective study material was composed of cDNA or gDNA derived from T cells, B-cell-depleted T cells, or PBMCs. Subjects who had been exposed to COVID-19, were actively infected with it, or had recovered from it provided the deeply sampled blood TCRbeta repertoires that made up the dataset. The repertoires were made available in a free public database intended to serve as a resource for research on the immune response to SARS-CoV-2. Samples came from the ongoing ImmuneRACE study (first 160 participants) plus 1,254 subjects from 6 global collaborators. A de-identified subject ID, COVID-19 status, age in years and sex were almost always included in the sample metadata. HLA class I and class II types, where available, came from metadata supplied by the sample provider rather than from assay-based typing. General conclusions and limits of the study: The amount of clinical and demographic metadata varied by source and participant and was provided uncurated.

In Seattle, one collaborating source enrolled patients while the infection was active and tracked those patients longitudinally over the course of disease. Collaborating institutions collected whole blood in K2EDTA tubes following their own protocols. For TCRbeta analysis, collaborators shipped samples in one of three forms: frozen whole blood, isolated PBMCs, or DNA extracted from either of those sample types. The germline V gene provides CDR1 MDHEN and CDR2 SYDVKM. The CDR3 runs 11 residues from the cysteine to the phenylalanine. The entry retains the CDR3 DNA only, 33 bases that are in frame from base 1. V sheds 2 bases and J sheds 10 bases, leaving 9 bases between their ends.

This receptor chain uses TRBV28 and TRBJ2-7; D gene: possibly TRBD2, on 5 matching bases. The specimen was peripheral blood. The receptor's source is a woman of 80 years or more with COVID-19, enrolled during active disease. At the DNA level, the sequence is TGTGCCAGCAGTTTAGGGAGAGATCAGTACTTC. It translates to CASSLGRDQYF.